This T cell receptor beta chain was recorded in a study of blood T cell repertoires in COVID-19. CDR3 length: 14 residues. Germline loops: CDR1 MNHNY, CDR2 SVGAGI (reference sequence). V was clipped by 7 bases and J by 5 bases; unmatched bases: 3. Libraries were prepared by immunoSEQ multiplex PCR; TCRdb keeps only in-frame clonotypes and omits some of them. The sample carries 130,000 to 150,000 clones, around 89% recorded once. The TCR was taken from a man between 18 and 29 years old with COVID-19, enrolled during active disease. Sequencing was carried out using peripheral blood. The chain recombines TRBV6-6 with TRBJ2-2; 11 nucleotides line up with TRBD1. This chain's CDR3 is CASKGQGDTGELFF. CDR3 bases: TGTGCCAGCAAGGGACAGGGGGATACCGGGGAGCTGTTTTTT.